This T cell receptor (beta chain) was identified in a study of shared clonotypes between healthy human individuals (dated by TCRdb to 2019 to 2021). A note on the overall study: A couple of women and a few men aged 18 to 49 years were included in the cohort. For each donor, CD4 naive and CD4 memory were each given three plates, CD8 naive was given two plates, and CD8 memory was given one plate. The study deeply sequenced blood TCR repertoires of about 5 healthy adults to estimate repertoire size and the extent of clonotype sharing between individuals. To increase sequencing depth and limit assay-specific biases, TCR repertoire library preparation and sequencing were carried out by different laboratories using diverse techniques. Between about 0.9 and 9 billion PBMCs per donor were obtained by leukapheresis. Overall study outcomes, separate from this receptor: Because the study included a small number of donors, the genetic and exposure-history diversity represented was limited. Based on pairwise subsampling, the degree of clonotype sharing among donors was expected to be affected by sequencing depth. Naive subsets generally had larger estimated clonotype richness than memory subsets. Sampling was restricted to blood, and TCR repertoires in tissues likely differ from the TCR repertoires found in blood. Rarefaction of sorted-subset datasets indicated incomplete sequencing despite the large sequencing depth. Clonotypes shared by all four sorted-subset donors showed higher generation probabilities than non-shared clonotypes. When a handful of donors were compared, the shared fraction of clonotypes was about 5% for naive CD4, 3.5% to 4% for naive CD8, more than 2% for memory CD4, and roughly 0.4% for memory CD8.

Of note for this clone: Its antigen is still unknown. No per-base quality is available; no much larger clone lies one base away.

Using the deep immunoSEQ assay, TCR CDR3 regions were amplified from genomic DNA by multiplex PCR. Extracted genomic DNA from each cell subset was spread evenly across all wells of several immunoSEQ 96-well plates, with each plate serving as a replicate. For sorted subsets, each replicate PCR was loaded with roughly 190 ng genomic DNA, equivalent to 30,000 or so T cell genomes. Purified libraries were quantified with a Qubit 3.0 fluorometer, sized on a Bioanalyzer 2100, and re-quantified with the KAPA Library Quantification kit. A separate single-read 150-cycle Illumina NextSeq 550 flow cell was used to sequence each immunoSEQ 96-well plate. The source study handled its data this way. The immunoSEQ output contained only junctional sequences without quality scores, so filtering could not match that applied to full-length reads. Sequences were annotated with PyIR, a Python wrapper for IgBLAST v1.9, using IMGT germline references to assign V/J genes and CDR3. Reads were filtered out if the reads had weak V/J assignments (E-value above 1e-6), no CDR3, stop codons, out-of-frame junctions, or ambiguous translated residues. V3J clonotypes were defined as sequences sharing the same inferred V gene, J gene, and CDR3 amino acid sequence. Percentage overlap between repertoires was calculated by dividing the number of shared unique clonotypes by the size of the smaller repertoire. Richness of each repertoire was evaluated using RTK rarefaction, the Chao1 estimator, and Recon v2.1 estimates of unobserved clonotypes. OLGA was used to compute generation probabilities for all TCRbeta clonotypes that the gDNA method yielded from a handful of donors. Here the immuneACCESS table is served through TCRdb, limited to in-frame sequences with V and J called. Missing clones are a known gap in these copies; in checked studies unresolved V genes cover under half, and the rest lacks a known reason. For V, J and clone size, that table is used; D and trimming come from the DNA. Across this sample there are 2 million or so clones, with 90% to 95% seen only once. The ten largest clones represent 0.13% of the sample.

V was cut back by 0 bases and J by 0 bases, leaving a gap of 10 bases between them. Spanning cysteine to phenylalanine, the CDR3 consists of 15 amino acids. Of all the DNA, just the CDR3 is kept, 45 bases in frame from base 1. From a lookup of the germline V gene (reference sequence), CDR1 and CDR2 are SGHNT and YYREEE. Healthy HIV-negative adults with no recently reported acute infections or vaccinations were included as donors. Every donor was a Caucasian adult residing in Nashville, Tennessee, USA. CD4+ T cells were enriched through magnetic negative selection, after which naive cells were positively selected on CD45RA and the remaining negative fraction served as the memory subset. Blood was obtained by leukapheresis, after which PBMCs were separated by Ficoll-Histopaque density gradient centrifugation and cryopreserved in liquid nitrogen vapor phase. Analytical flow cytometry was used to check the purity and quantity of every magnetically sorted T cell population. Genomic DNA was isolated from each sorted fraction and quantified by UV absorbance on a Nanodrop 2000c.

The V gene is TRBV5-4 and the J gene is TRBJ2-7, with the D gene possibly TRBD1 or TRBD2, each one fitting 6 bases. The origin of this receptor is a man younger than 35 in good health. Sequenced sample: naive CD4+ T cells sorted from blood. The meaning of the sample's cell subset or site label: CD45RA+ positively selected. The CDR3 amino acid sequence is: CASSLGGAFSYEQYF. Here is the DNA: TGTGCCAGCAGCTTGGGGGGGGCTTTCTCCTACGAGCAGTACTTC.